This TCR beta chain stems from a study of T cell responses to AZD1222 COVID-19 vaccine. Details on this clone: The antigen remains unidentified.

The study's findings and limits: Among the donors, most were white British and more were female, and clonal diversity was possibly underestimated.

Measured with immunoSEQ multiplex PCR; TCRdb has only the in-frame clones, and not every one. The sample has about 110,000 clones, about 88% seen once. This TCR was sampled from an adult in good health. The sequencing used peripheral blood, collected on day 0 of AZD1222 vaccination.

The CDR3 is CSASRLGGRYPGELFF. The CDR3 coding sequence is TGCAGTGCTAGTCGGCTTGGGGGGCGATATCCCGGGGAGCTGTTTTTT. V usage is TRBV20-1 and J usage is TRBJ2-2, with D possibly being TRBD1 or TRBD2 (6 bases each). V was trimmed by 3 bases and J by 6 bases, leaving 20 bases between them. The length of the CDR3 is 16 residues. CDR1 and CDR2 (germline): DFQATT, SNEGSKA (reference sequence).